A selection of T cell receptor beta chains follows, all from one sample in a study of OX40 agonist ivuxolimab in advanced cancers. Profiling relied on immunoSEQ multiplex PCR, and the TCRdb table lists in-frame clones only, not all of them. This sample carries 20,000 to 25,000 clones, roughly 90% of them seen once, and the ten largest clones take 34%. The sample in question was CD4+ or CD8+ T cells sorted from blood, obtained in a trial of the OX40 agonist ivuxolimab. The receptors were sampled from an adult with an advanced solid tumor such as melanoma, head and neck, liver or kidney cancer. Each CDR3 is given with its conserved first and last residue. Each record gives: CDR3 DNA, CDR3 protein, D gene, V gene, clone size, J gene. D genes are given only for firm matches. Clone size, where shown, is once, few, many, or a class for clones that have expanded.

CDR3nt: TGTGCCAGCAGCTTAATAAGAGTCCCGGGACTAGCCTTCCAAGAGACCCAGTACTTC
CDR3aa: CASSLIRVPGLAFQETQYF
d_gene: TRBD2
v_gene: TRBV7-9
abundance: NA
j_gene: TRBJ2-5

CDR3nt: TGTGCCAGTAGTATGGGGACAGGGGGCAATCAGCCCCAGCATTTT
CDR3aa: CASSMGTGGNQPQHF
d_gene: TRBD1
v_gene: TRBV19
abundance: NA
j_gene: TRBJ1-5

CDR3nt: TGCGCCAGCAGCCAAGATTTGGTAGCAGCGAACACCGGGGAGCTGTTTTTT
CDR3aa: CASSQDLVAANTGELFF
d_gene: NA
v_gene: TRBV4-3
abundance: NA
j_gene: TRBJ2-2

CDR3nt: TGTGCCAGCACGTGGGCTGAAGCTTTCTTT
CDR3aa: CASTWAEAFF
d_gene: NA
v_gene: TRBV2
abundance: few
j_gene: TRBJ1-1

CDR3nt: TGTGCCACCAGCAGACCATCTCAGCCCCAGCATTTT
CDR3aa: CATSRPSQPQHF
d_gene: NA
v_gene: TRBV15
abundance: NA
j_gene: TRBJ1-5

CDR3nt: TGTGCCAGCAGCTTCGACAGGGACCAAGAGACCCAGTACTTC
CDR3aa: CASSFDRDQETQYF
d_gene: TRBD1
v_gene: TRBV7-7
abundance: NA
j_gene: TRBJ2-5

CDR3nt: TGTGCCAGCAGCTTGGGAACAGGGGACGGCGAGCAGTACTTC
CDR3aa: CASSLGTGDGEQYF
d_gene: TRBD1
v_gene: TRBV7-6
abundance: NA
j_gene: TRBJ2-7

CDR3nt: TGTGCCAGCAGCCTCGGGGGGCCCGGCTACGAGCAGTACTTC
CDR3aa: CASSLGGPGYEQYF
d_gene: NA
v_gene: TRBV27
abundance: NA
j_gene: TRBJ2-7

CDR3nt: TGTGCCAGTCTTACCTGGGCACTCGGGACTAGCAGCCAAGAGACCCAGTACTTC
CDR3aa: CASLTWALGTSSQETQYF
d_gene: TRBD2
v_gene: TRBV7-6
abundance: NA
j_gene: TRBJ2-5

CDR3nt: TGTGCCAGCAGCTTAGAACTGGGGCGGGGGGGAATCACGGAGACCCAGTACTTC
CDR3aa: CASSLELGRGGITETQYF
d_gene: TRBD2
v_gene: TRBV11-2
abundance: NA
j_gene: TRBJ2-5

CDR3nt: TGTGCCAGTAGTCCGCCAGTTAGCGGGAGTTCCTACAATGAGCAGTTCTTC
CDR3aa: CASSPPVSGSSYNEQFF
d_gene: TRBD2
v_gene: TRBV19
abundance: NA
j_gene: TRBJ2-1

CDR3nt: TGTGCCAGCAGCCCGTCTCCGGCGGGAGGGAGAAACAATGAGCAGTTCTTC
CDR3aa: CASSPSPAGGRNNEQFF
d_gene: TRBD2
v_gene: TRBV7-9
abundance: NA
j_gene: TRBJ2-1

CDR3nt: TGTGCCAGTAGTATAGGTGCGGGAGACCACGAGCAGTACTTC
CDR3aa: CASSIGAGDHEQYF
d_gene: TRBD2
v_gene: TRBV19
abundance: NA
j_gene: TRBJ2-7

CDR3nt: TGCGCCAGCAGCCAAGGCCTCCGGGGACCCTACGAGCAGTACTTC
CDR3aa: CASSQGLRGPYEQYF
d_gene: NA
v_gene: TRBV4-3
abundance: NA
j_gene: TRBJ2-7

CDR3nt: TGTGCCAGCAGCAACGGGCCGGATAAACTCTACGAGCAGTACTTC
CDR3aa: CASSNGPDKLYEQYF
d_gene: NA
v_gene: TRBV6-5
abundance: NA
j_gene: TRBJ2-7

CDR3nt: TGCGCCAGCTCTGGAAGCCCCTACGAGCAGTACTTC
CDR3aa: CASSGSPYEQYF
d_gene: NA
v_gene: TRBV5-1
abundance: once
j_gene: TRBJ2-7

CDR3nt: TGTGCCAGCAGCTTATTTCGTCTAGCGAGAGAGAATGAGCAGTTCTTC
CDR3aa: CASSLFRLARENEQFF
d_gene: NA
v_gene: TRBV7-8
abundance: few
j_gene: TRBJ2-1

CDR3nt: TGTGCCAGCAGTGCCGGGGTCGGCTATGGCTACACCTTC
CDR3aa: CASSAGVGYGYTF
d_gene: NA
v_gene: TRBV6-4
abundance: NA
j_gene: TRBJ1-2

CDR3nt: TGTGCCAGCAGCTTGTTTTCTAGCGGGAGTTCCGATGAGCAGTTCTTC
CDR3aa: CASSLFSSGSSDEQFF
d_gene: TRBD2
v_gene: TRBV5-6
abundance: NA
j_gene: TRBJ2-1

CDR3nt: TGTGCCAGCTCACCACCGGAACTAGCGGGACTCTACGAGCAGTACTTC
CDR3aa: CASSPPELAGLYEQYF
d_gene: TRBD2
v_gene: TRBV18
abundance: NA
j_gene: TRBJ2-7

CDR3nt: TGTGCCAGCAGCTTAGTATCGGGGGACAGAGGCTACGAGCAGTACTTC
CDR3aa: CASSLVSGDRGYEQYF
d_gene: NA
v_gene: TRBV7-9
abundance: once
j_gene: TRBJ2-7

CDR3nt: TGTGCCAGCAGCCCAGGACAGGGGGCAACCGGGGAGCTGTTTTTT
CDR3aa: CASSPGQGATGELFF
d_gene: TRBD1
v_gene: TRBV9
abundance: NA
j_gene: TRBJ2-2

CDR3nt: TGTGCCAGTAGTCCTCTAATAGAAGGGAACACTGAAGCTTTCTTT
CDR3aa: CASSPLIEGNTEAFF
d_gene: NA
v_gene: TRBV19
abundance: NA
j_gene: TRBJ1-1

CDR3nt: TGTGCCAGTAGTATGGCGTCTAGCGGGATGTACGAGCAGTACTTC
CDR3aa: CASSMASSGMYEQYF
d_gene: TRBD2
v_gene: TRBV19
abundance: NA
j_gene: TRBJ2-7

CDR3nt: TGTGCCAGCAGCCCCGGACCTACCTACGAGCAGTACTTC
CDR3aa: CASSPGPTYEQYF
d_gene: NA
v_gene: TRBV7-7
abundance: NA
j_gene: TRBJ2-7

CDR3nt: TGCAGCGTAGTGGGACTGGCGAGCAATGAGCAGTTCTTC
CDR3aa: CSVVGLASNEQFF
d_gene: NA
v_gene: TRBV29-1
abundance: NA
j_gene: TRBJ2-1

CDR3nt: TGCGCCAGCAGCCTCCGGGACGGAACGTCCTACGAGCAGTACTTC
CDR3aa: CASSLRDGTSYEQYF
d_gene: NA
v_gene: TRBV4-1
abundance: NA
j_gene: TRBJ2-7

CDR3nt: TGTGCCAGCAGCTTCCTAGGGAGCTTCTATGAGCAGTTCTTC
CDR3aa: CASSFLGSFYEQFF
d_gene: NA
v_gene: TRBV7-9
abundance: NA
j_gene: TRBJ2-1

CDR3nt: TGTGCCAGCAGTTTAGCGGCGCGGACTGAAGCTTTCTTT
CDR3aa: CASSLAARTEAFF
d_gene: NA
v_gene: TRBV27
abundance: NA
j_gene: TRBJ1-1